The 18 T cell receptor beta chains presented below share a single source sample, sequenced in a study of T cell responses to AZD1222 COVID-19 vaccine. Here immunoSEQ multiplex PCR was the method, and the copy in TCRdb shows in-frame clones only, minus some. The data hold tens of thousands of clones, with about four fifths observed a single time. This material consisted of peripheral blood, taken on day 0 of AZD1222 vaccination. Source of these receptors: an adult in good health.

V usage is TRBV29-1 and J usage is TRBJ2-5, with a weak D call TRBD1 (6 bases). CDR1 is SQVTM, CDR2 ANQGSEA, per germline. The V gene lost 4 bases and the J gene lost 4 bases, with 13 bases spanning the gap. This CDR3 has 13 amino acids. The CDR3 nucleotides are TGCAGCGTTGGAGGGGGATGGGGAGAGACCCAGTACTTC. As protein: CSVGGGWGETQYF.

The chain recombines TRBV29-1 with TRBJ2-7, with D possibly matching TRBD1 (6 bases). Trimming removed 6 bases from V and 0 bases from J, with 15 bases in between. The CDR3 sequence is 14 residues long. The germline CDR1 and CDR2 sequences are SQVTM and ANQGSEA. For the CDR3, the DNA is TGCAGCGTCCGGACAGCCTTCAGCTCCTACGAGCAGTACTTC. The encoded protein is CSVRTAFSSYEQYF.

The rearrangement joins TRBV3-1 (or the pseudogene TRBV3-2) to TRBJ1-4; 8 bases line up with TRBD1. This CDR3 contains 14 residues. Germline V gives CDR1 LGHDT, CDR2 YNNKEL (reference sequence). V was clipped by 2 bases and J by 8 bases; unmatched bases: 4. The chain's CDR3 is CASSQPGQEEKLFF. The CDR3 DNA sequence: TGTGCCAGCAGCCAACCGGGACAGGAGGAAAAACTGTTTTTT.

The rearrangement uses TRBV6-6 and TRBJ2-2, with D perhaps TRBD1 (6 bases). Deletions cut 10 bases from V and 0 bases from J, with 15 bases between. The CDR3 is 15 residues long. The germline V gene has CDR1 MNHNY and CDR2 SVGAGI (reference sequence). As DNA, the CDR3 is TGTGCCACTGAAAGCCGGGACACGAACACCGGGGAGCTGTTTTTT. Residues: CATESRDTNTGELFF.

This clone showed up just once. The rearrangement links TRBV6-6 to TRBJ1-1, with 8 bases matching TRBD1. CDR3 length: 13 amino acids. From germline, CDR1 is MNHNY and CDR2 SVGAGI (reference sequence). V lost 5 bases to trimming and J lost 4 bases; unmatched junction nucleotides: 3. The CDR3 sequence: CASSPDRGTEAFF. CDR3 in DNA: TGTGCCAGCAGTCCAGACAGGGGCACTGAAGCTTTCTTT.

This clone was counted a few times. The V gene is TRBV6-5, the J gene TRBJ1-2, with TRBD1 as a possible D gene (6 bases). CDR3 length: 13 amino acids. V lost 6 bases, J lost 6 bases, and 14 bases lay in between. From germline, CDR1 is MNHEY and CDR2 SVGAGI. CDR3 sequence reads: CASSLLRTDGYTF. CDR3 in DNA: TGTGCCAGCAGCCTCCTACGGACAGATGGCTACACCTTC.

V gene TRBV18 combines with J gene TRBJ1-1, with 12 bases that match TRBD1. The CDR3 consists of 15 residues. The junction had 4 bases not matched to a gene; V was cut back by 5 bases and J by 3 bases. CDR1 is KGHSH and CDR2 is LQKENI in the germline V gene. The CDR3 DNA follows: TGTGCCAGCTCAGGGACAGGGGGCGCGGACACTGAAGCTTTCTTT. It encodes CASSGTGGADTEAFF.

The chain carries TRBV29-1 and TRBJ2-1; 9 bases fit TRBD2. V dropped 2 bases and J dropped 4; count of bases not matched to a gene: 3. The CDR3 is 14 residues long. Germline V CDR1 and CDR2: SQVTM, ANQGSEA. The CDR3 here is CSVESLAGYNEQFF. CDR3 nucleotide sequence: TGCAGCGTTGAATCCCTAGCGGGGTACAATGAGCAGTTCTTC.

The table lists this clone with a few counts. Other nucleotide sequences in the sample specify the same CDR3. This chain connects TRBV27 to TRBJ2-7; D may be TRBD1 (5 bases). Between the trimmed V and J ends, which lost 0 bases and 1 base, there was a span of 7 bases. The CDR3 runs 14 residues. Germline-derived CDR1 and CDR2 are MNHEY and SMNVEV (reference sequence). The CDR3 DNA reads TGTGCCAGCAGTTTATCGACAGCGTCCTACGAGCAGTACTTC. Residues: CASSLSTASYEQYF.

This clone showed up just a few times. J is TRBJ1-1 and V is TRBV7-8; 7 bases are a match to TRBD1. V was clipped by 1 base and J by 5 bases; unmatched bases: 4. Germline-derived CDR1 and CDR2 are SGHVS and FQNEAQ. This CDR3 has 14 residues. CDR3 nucleotide sequence: TGTGCCAGCAGCTTAGGGCAGGGGGAAACTGAAGCTTTCTTT. It is translated as CASSLGQGETEAFF. The variable domain in full, completed from reference TRBV7-8 and TRBJ1-1, reads GAGVSQSPRYKVAKRGQDVALRCDPISGHVSLFWYQQALGQGPEFLTYFQNEAQLDKSGLPSDRFFAERPEGSVSTLKIQRTQQEDSAVYLCASSLGQGETEAFFGQGTRLTVV.

The chain recombines TRBV7-6 with TRBJ1-1, with D possibly being TRBD1 (5 bases). V was cut by 3 bases and J by 1 base, with 12 bases left in between. Looked up from germline, CDR1 is SGHVS and CDR2 is FNYEAQ. The CDR3 sequence is 15 residues long. In DNA form, the CDR3 reads TGTGCCAGCAGCTTGGGGCGTTGGGGGAACACTGAAGCTTTCTTT. Translation gives CASSLGRWGNTEAFF.

The V gene is TRBV25-1, the J gene TRBJ2-7; D tentatively fits TRBD1 or TRBD2 (7 bases each). Germline V gene sequence: CDR1 MGHDK, CDR2 SYGVNS. V shed 7 bases and J shed 7 bases, with 14 bases lying between them. The CDR3 is made up of 12 amino acids. As DNA, the CDR3 is TGTGCCAGCACAGGGGGAGGGACAGAGCAGTACTTC. It yields the protein CASTGGGTEQYF.

CDR3 sequence reads: CASRRDTYNEQFF. CDR3 in DNA: TGTGCCAGCAGGAGGGACACATACAATGAGCAGTTCTTC. The rearrangement joins TRBV2 to TRBJ2-1; D may be TRBD1 (6 bases). V was pared by 6 bases and J by 4 bases, with 10 bases between. Germline-derived CDR1 and CDR2 are SNHLY and FYNNEI. There are 13 residues in the CDR3.

This clone came up once. The rearrangement uses TRBV5-5 and TRBJ2-7, with 12 positions matching TRBD2. The CDR3 covers 16 residues. V shed 4 bases and J 2 bases; nucleotides not matched to a gene: 7. Germline V gene data show CDR1 as SGHKS and CDR2 as YYEKEE (reference sequence). CDR3 region: CASSPGLAGMTYEQYF. CDR3 DNA sequence: TGTGCCAGCAGCCCCGGACTAGCGGGGATGACCTACGAGCAGTACTTC.

This clone turned up a few times. The J gene is TRBJ2-7, the V gene TRBV4-2, with 7 nucleotides matching TRBD1. The CDR3 covers 14 residues. The germline V gene encodes CDR1 LGHNA and CDR2 YNFKEQ. V lost 4 bases to trimming and J lost 6 bases; unmatched junction nucleotides: 9. The CDR3 sequence is CASSPDRVYGEQYF. CDR3 coding DNA: TGTGCCAGCAGCCCAGACAGGGTTTACGGCGAGCAGTACTTC.

The gene calls are TRBV12-5 and TRBJ1-6; 9 bases agree with TRBD1. The CDR3 has 15 amino acids. Germline-derived CDR1 and CDR2 are LGHNT and FRNRAP. J gave up 10 bases and V 5 bases, and 9 bases lay outside the gene matches. CDR3 sequence (DNA): TGTGCTAGTGGTCCCGGACAGGGGACGTACTCACCCCTCCACTTT. It codes for CASGPGQGTYSPLHF.

This chain connects TRBV2 to TRBJ1-6; TRBD1 aligns across 11 bases. This CDR3 spans 15 amino acids. The ends lost 8 bases at V and 4 bases at J; junction bases unmatched: 4. CDR1 SNHLY and CDR2 FYNNEI come from the germline V gene. In DNA, the CDR3 is TGTGCCAGCCAAGGACAGGGGGCGTATAATTCACCCCTCCACTTT. Amino acid sequence: CASQGQGAYNSPLHF.

Points on this clone: An end of the junction does not agree with germline; a read error may underlie this. J is TRBJ2-1 and V is TRBV9, with D possibly TRBD2 on 6 matching bases. Looked up from germline, CDR1 is SGDLS and CDR2 is YYNGEE. The CDR3 runs to 15 residues. In DNA, the CDR3 is TGTGCCAGCAGCCCTCTGGGAGGCTCCGACAATGAGCAGTTCTTC. It yields the protein CASSPLGGSDNEQFF.